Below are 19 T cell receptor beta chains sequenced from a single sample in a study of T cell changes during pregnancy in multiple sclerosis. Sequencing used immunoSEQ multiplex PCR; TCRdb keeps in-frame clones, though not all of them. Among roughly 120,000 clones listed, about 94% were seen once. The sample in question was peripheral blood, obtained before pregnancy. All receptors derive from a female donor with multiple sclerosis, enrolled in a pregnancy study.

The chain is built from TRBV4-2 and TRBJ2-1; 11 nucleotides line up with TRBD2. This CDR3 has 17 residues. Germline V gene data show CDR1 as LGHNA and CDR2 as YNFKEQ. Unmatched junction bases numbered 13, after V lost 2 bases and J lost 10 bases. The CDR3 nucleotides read TGTGCCAGCAGCCAACCGTCGACTAGCGGGGATTTAGGAGAGCAGTTCTTC. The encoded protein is CASSQPSTSGDLGEQFF.

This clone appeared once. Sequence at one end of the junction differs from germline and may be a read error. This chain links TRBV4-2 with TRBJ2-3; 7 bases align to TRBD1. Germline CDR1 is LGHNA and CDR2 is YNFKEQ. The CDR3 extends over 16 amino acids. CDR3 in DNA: TGTGCCAGCAGCCAACCTCGACAGGGAAACACAAATACGCAGTATTTT. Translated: CASSQPRQGNTNTQYF.

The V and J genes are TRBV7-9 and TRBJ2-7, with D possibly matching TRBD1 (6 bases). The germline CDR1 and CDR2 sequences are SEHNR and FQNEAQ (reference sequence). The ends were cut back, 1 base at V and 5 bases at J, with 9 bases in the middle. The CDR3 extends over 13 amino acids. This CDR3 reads CASSLGRGNEQYF. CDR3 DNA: TGTGCCAGCAGCTTAGGCAGGGGCAACGAGCAGTACTTC.

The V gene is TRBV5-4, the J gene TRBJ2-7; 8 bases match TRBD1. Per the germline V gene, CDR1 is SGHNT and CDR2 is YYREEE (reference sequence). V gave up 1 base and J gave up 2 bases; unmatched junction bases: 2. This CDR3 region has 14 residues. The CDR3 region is CASSLSDRAYEQYF. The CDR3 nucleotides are TGTGCCAGCAGCTTGTCGGACAGGGCCTACGAGCAGTACTTC.

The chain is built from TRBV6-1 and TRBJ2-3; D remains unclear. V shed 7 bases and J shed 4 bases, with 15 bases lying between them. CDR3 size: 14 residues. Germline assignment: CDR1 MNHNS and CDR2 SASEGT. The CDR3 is CASIRKHPPDTQYF. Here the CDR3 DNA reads TGTGCCAGCATTCGAAAGCATCCCCCAGATACGCAGTATTTT.

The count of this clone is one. The CDR3 loop is CASSRFETGANTEAFF. The CDR3 DNA sequence: TGTGCCAGCTCACGGTTTGAAACAGGTGCCAACACTGAAGCTTTCTTT. The rearrangement links TRBV18 to TRBJ1-1; D may be TRBD1 (5 bases). Trimming cost V 4 bases and J 2 bases, with 17 bases left between them. Per the germline V gene, CDR1 is KGHSH and CDR2 is LQKENI. CDR3 length: 16 residues.

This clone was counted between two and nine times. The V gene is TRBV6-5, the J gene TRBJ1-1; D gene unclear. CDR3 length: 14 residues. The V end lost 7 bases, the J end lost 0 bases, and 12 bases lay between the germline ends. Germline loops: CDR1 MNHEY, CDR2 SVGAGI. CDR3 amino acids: CASKVGYMNTEAFF. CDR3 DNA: TGTGCCAGCAAAGTGGGCTATATGAACACTGAAGCTTTCTTT.

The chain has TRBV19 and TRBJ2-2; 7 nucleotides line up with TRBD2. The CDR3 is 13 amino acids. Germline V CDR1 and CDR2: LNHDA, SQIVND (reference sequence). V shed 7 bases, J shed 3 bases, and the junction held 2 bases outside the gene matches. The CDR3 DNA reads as TGTGCCAGTAATGGACTAGACACCGGGGAGCTGTTTTTT. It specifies CASNGLDTGELFF. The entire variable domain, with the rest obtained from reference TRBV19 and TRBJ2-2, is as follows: DGGITQSPKYLFRKEGQNVTLSCEQNLNHDAMYWYRQDPGQGLRLIYYSQIVNDFQKGDIAEGYSVSREKKESFPLTVTSAQKNPTAFYLCASNGLDTGELFFGEGSRLTVL.

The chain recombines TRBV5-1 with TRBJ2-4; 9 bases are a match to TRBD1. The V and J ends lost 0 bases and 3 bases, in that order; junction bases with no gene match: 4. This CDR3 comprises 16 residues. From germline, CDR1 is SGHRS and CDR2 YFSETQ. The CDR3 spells CASSLAQGAVKNIQYF. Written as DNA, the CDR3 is TGCGCCAGCAGCTTGGCACAGGGGGCTGTCAAAAACATTCAGTACTTC.

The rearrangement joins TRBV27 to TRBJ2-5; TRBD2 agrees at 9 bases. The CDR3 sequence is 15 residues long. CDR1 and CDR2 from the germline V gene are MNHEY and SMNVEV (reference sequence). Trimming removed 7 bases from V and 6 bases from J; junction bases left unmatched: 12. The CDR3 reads CASKGGRLAGQTQYF. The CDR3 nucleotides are TGTGCCAGCAAGGGAGGGCGGCTAGCGGGACAGACCCAGTACTTC.

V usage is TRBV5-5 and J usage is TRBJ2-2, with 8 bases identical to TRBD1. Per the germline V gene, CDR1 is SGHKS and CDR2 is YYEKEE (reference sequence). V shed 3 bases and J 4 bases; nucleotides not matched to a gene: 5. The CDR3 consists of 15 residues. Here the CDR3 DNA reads TGTGCCAGCAGCTCCGGACAGGGTGGCACCGGGGAGCTGTTTTTT. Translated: CASSSGQGGTGELFF.

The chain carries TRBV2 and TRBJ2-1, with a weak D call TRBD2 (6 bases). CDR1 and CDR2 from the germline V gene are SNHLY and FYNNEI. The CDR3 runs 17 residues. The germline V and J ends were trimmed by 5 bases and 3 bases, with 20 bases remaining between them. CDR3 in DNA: TGTGCCAGCAGTCGGACTACCCGAACCCCTTACTACAATGAGCAGTTCTTC. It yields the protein CASSRTTRTPYYNEQFF.

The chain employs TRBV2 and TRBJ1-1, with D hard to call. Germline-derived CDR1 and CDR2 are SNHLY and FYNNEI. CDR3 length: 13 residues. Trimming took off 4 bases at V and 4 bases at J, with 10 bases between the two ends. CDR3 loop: CASSGSRTTEAFF. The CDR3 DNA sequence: TGTGCCAGCAGTGGGTCCAGAACCACTGAAGCTTTCTTT. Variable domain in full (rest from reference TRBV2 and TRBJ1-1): EPEVTQTPSHQVTQMGQEVILRCVPISNHLYFYWYRQILGQKVEFLVSFYNNEISEKSEIFDDQFSVERPDGSNFTLKIRSTKLEDSAMYFCASSGSRTTEAFFGQGTRLTVV.

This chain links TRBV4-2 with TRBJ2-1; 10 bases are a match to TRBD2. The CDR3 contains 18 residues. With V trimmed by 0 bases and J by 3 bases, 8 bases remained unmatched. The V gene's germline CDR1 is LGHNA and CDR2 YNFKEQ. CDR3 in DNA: TGTGCCAGCAGCCAAGAAGGGGGCCTAGCGGGGGTCTACAATGAGCAGTTCTTC. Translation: CASSQEGGLAGVYNEQFF.

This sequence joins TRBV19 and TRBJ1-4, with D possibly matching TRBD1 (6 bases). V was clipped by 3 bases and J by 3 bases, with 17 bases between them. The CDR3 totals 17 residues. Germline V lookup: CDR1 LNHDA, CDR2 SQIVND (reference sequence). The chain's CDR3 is CASSIPGQAYANEKLFF. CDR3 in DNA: TGTGCCAGTAGTATTCCGGGACAAGCCTACGCTAATGAAAAACTGTTTTTT.

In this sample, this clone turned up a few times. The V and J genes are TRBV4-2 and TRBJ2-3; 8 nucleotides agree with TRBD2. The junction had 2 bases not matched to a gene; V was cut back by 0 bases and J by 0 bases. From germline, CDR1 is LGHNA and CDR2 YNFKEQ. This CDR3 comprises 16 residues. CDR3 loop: CASSQEPGGSTDTQYF. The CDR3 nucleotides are TGTGCCAGCAGCCAAGAGCCGGGGGGGAGCACAGATACGCAGTATTTT.

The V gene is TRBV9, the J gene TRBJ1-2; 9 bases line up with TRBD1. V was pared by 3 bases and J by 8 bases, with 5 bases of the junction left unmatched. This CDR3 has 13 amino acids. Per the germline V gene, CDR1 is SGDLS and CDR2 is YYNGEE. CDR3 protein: CASSGTGGWGYTF. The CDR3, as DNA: TGTGCCAGCAGCGGAACAGGGGGCTGGGGCTACACCTTC.

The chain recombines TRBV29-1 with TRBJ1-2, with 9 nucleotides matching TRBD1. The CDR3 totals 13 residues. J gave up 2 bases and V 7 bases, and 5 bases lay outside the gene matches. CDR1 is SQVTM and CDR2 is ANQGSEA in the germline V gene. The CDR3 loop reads CSASQGANYGYTF. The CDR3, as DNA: TGCAGCGCCTCACAGGGGGCAAACTATGGCTACACCTTC.

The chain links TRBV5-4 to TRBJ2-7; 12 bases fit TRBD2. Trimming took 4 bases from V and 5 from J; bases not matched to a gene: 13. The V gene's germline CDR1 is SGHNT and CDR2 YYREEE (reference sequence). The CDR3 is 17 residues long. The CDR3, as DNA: TGTGCCAGCAGCCCGTGGACTAGCGGGACTTCTTTCGACGAGCAGTACTTC. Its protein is CASSPWTSGTSFDEQYF.